This T cell receptor beta chain came from a study of OX40 agonist ivuxolimab in advanced cancers. Study context: Patients were treated with ivuxolimab, an agonistic anti-OX40 (CD134) antibody. Earlier anti-PD-1, anti-PD-L1 or anti-CTLA-4 therapy was permitted; roughly 37% had received some.

V shed 7 bases, J shed 1 base, and the junction held 6 bases outside the gene matches. Germline V lookup: CDR1 SQVTM, CDR2 ANQGSEA. The length of the CDR3 is 13 residues. Some clones are missing from TCRdb's copy, which holds only in-frame ones; the method was immunoSEQ multiplex PCR. The repertoire holds about 49,000 clones, with roughly three quarters as singletons. The gene calls are TRBV29-1 and TRBJ1-1, with 7 bases aligning to TRBD1. Sequencing was performed on CD4+ or CD8+ T cells sorted from blood, taken in a trial of the OX40 agonist ivuxolimab. This TCR was recovered from an adult with an advanced solid tumor such as melanoma, head and neck, liver or kidney cancer. The CDR3: CSARRGSNTEAFF. The CDR3, as DNA: TGCAGCGCACGCAGGGGGTCGAACACTGAAGCTTTCTTT.